This TCR beta chain was observed in a study of blood T cells in healthy people across ages. The germline CDR1 and CDR2 sequences are LGHNA and YSLEER. V was trimmed by 2 bases and J by 3 bases, leaving 10 bases between them. The CDR3 runs to 14 residues. This clonotype was counted between two and nine times. Through a sample-barcoded 5' primer and a J-beta primer mix, a second PCR was run for roughly 6 to 12 cycles. TCRdb redid the calling of the 5' RACE reads with MiXCR, one entry per CDR3 protein. The data show hundreds of thousands of distinct CDR3 sequences, under 40% seen once. Ranging in age from about 6 to 100, the donors were healthy Caucasian individuals from Russia.

The receptor comes from a man between 18 and 35 years old in good health. This chain joins TRBV4-3 and TRBJ1-1; D perhaps matches TRBD1 (6 bases). Sequencing input: blood. The CDR3 sequence: CASSQTGLDTEAFF. CDR3 nucleotide sequence: TGCGCCAGCAGCCAAACAGGGTTGGACACTGAAGCTTTCTTT.